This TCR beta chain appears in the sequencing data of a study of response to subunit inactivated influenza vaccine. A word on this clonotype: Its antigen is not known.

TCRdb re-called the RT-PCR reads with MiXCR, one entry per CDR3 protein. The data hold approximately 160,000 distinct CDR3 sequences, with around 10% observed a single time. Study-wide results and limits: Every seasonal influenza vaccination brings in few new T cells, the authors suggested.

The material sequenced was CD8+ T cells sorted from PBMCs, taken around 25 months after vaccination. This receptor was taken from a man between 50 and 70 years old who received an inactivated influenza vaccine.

Here the CDR3 DNA reads TGCAGTGCTAGCGGGACAGGTTTGGCCTACGAGCAGTACTTC. It translates to CSASGTGLAYEQYF. The rearrangement uses TRBV20-1 and TRBJ2-7; TRBD1 matches 8 bases. The CDR3 extends over 14 amino acids. The V gene end was trimmed by 3 bases and the J gene end by 2 bases; junction bases not matched to a gene: 6. The V gene's germline CDR1 is DFQATT and CDR2 SNEGSKA (reference sequence).